One and the same sample provided the 21 T cell receptor beta chains below, sequenced in a study of identical twins (dated by TCRdb to about 2016). The method behind the library was 5' RACE. The sequencer was an Illumina HiSeq 2000. Through fastp at Q25 and MiXCR, TCRdb rebuilt clones from the public reads, retaining in-frame beta chains. Rows are unified per CDR3 protein, each entry keeping the most common DNA and genes. Counted in this sample were about 200,000 distinct CDR3 sequences; roughly a tenth of them appeared once. The ten top clones hold 5.1% of the sample. The sequenced sample consisted of memory (CD45RO+) T cells sorted from blood. The cell subset or site label corresponds to: CD45RO+ enriched T cells. The receptors stem from a woman between 18 and 30 years old in good health.

There are a few counts of this clonotype. The V and J genes are TRBV20-1 and TRBJ1-2; TRBD1 might be the D (6 bases). Germline-derived CDR1 and CDR2 are DFQATT and SNEGSKA (reference sequence). The CDR3 is 16 residues long. Trimming took 3 bases from V and 1 from J, leaving 18 bases between them. CDR3 in amino acids: CSASPDQRDNNYGYTF. The CDR3 coding sequence is TGCAGTGCTAGTCCCGACCAGAGGGACAATAACTATGGCTACACCTTC.

This clonotype was observed at least ten times. V is TRBV7-9 and J is TRBJ2-7, with D perhaps being TRBD1 or TRBD2 (5 bases each). The V gene lost 2 bases and the J gene lost 5 bases, with 7 bases spanning the gap. The CDR3 contains 12 residues. Germline CDR1 SEHNR, CDR2 FQNEAQ (reference sequence). The CDR3 DNA follows: TGTGCCAGCAGCTTATGGGACCACGAGCAGTACTTC. Protein product: CASSLWDHEQYF.

This clonotype was detected a few times. The chain combines TRBV3-1 with TRBJ1-4, with unresolved D. The CDR3 has 14 residues. From germline, CDR1 is LGHDT and CDR2 YNNKEL (reference sequence). Trimming stripped 5 bases from V and 3 bases from J, with 10 bases between. In DNA, the CDR3 is TGTGCCAGCAGCTGGGCGGTGGCTAATGAAAAACTGTTTTTT. Protein product: CASSWAVANEKLFF.

This clonotype appeared a few times. Written as DNA, the CDR3 is TGCGCCAGCCGGGGACTAGCGGGAGTGGTCTCCTACGAGCAGTACTTC. Protein: CASRGLAGVVSYEQYF. The J gene is TRBJ2-7, the V gene TRBV10-2; 14 bases are a match to TRBD2. V was clipped by 8 bases and J by 0 bases; unmatched bases: 6. Germline lookup yields CDR1 WSHSY and CDR2 SAAADI. The CDR3 runs to 16 residues.

Here the CDR3 reads CASSEDIFGNEQFF. CDR3 bases: TGTGCCAGCAGTGAAGATATATTTGGAAATGAGCAGTTCTTC. The chain links TRBV6-1 to TRBJ2-1; D remains ambiguous. Germline CDR1 and CDR2: MNHNS and SASEGT. Trimming left V 1 base short and J 7 bases short, with 11 bases between. CDR3 length: 14 amino acids.

This clonotype was detected a few times. V usage is TRBV27 and J usage is TRBJ2-1, with D possibly called TRBD1 or TRBD2 (5 bases each). The ends were cut back, 7 bases at V and 5 bases at J, with 12 bases in the middle. There are 13 residues in the CDR3. Germline V CDR1 and CDR2: MNHEY, SMNVEV (reference sequence). CDR3 nucleotides: TGTGCCAGCAACAACGGGGACGACAATGAGCAGTTCTTC. This encodes CASNNGDDNEQFF.

This clonotype has just one count. The rearrangement uses TRBV10-3 and TRBJ2-7; D is possibly TRBD1 or TRBD2 (5 bases each). The V end was cut by 11 bases, the J end by 4 bases, with 24 bases between. The CDR3 has 15 amino acids. CDR1 and CDR2 from the germline V gene are ENHRY and SYGVKD. The CDR3 region is CAPRSEGTIRYEQYF. The DNA for the CDR3 is TGTGCCCCCCGTTCCGAGGGGACGATCAGATACGAGCAGTACTTC.

This rearrangement joins TRBV12-3 or TRBV12-4 to TRBJ2-5; 8 nucleotides line up with TRBD1. V shed 6 bases and J 5 bases; nucleotides not matched to a gene: 11. This CDR3 has 15 amino acids. The CDR3 sequence: CASRRADRVGETQYF. CDR3 bases: TGTGCCAGCAGGCGGGCGGACAGGGTTGGGGAGACCCAGTACTTC.

J is TRBJ2-7 and V is TRBV20-1, with TRBD1 matching 10 bases. After removal of 3 bases from V and 7 bases from J, the junction contained 6 bases not matched to a gene. The length of the CDR3 is 13 residues. Germline lookup yields CDR1 DFQATT and CDR2 SNEGSKA (reference sequence). The CDR3 is CSARTGGQSEQYF. CDR3 bases: TGCAGTGCTAGGACAGGGGGCCAGAGTGAGCAGTACTTC.

The sample holds a few counts of this clonotype. The rearrangement links TRBV12-3 or TRBV12-4 to TRBJ1-1; 7 bases fit TRBD1. The V segment lost 6 bases and the J segment 1 base; nucleotides outside the gene matches: 5. The CDR3 totals 14 residues. The CDR3 coding sequence is TGTGCCAGCAGCAAAGGGGGCCAGAACACTGAAGCTTTCTTT. Translated: CASSKGGQNTEAFF.

This clonotype was counted many times. This rearrangement joins TRBV7-2 to TRBJ2-1; 10 bases align to TRBD2. The CDR3 extends over 16 amino acids. V lost 6 bases and J lost 8; bases outside the gene matches: 13. Germline assignment: CDR1 SGHTA and CDR2 FQGNSA. The CDR3 spells CASRLQSGGAPDEQFF. In nucleotides, the CDR3 is TGTGCCAGCAGGTTACAAAGCGGGGGGGCCCCCGATGAGCAGTTCTTC. The full variable domain, in which reference TRBV7-2 and TRBJ2-1 provide the parts outside the CDR3, is GAGVSQSPSNKVTEKGKDVELRCDPISGHTALYWYRQSLGQGLEFLIYFQGNSAPDKSGLPSDRFSAERTGGSVSTLTIQRTQQEDSAVYLCASRLQSGGAPDEQFFGPGTRLTVL.

This clonotype occurred many times. V usage is TRBV5-1 and J usage is TRBJ1-1; D may be TRBD1 (6 bases). Germline V gene sequence: CDR1 SGHRS, CDR2 YFSETQ. Trimming shortened V by 4 bases and J by 9 bases, and 19 bases separated the two germline ends. The CDR3 extends over 14 amino acids. For the CDR3, the DNA is TGCGCCAGCAGCCAAAGGCCATCGACAGGCAAAGCTTTCTTT. Translated, it gives CASSQRPSTGKAFF.

The V call is TRBV7-6, the J call TRBJ2-6; TRBD1 aligns across 8 bases. This CDR3 comprises 18 residues. Per germline, CDR1 SGHVS and CDR2 FNYEAQ. V shed 5 bases and J 3 bases; nucleotides not matched to a gene: 12. CDR3 residues: CASSPRQGNSNGANVLTF. CDR3 coding DNA: TGTGCCAGCAGCCCGCGACAGGGGAATTCCAATGGGGCCAACGTCCTGACTTTC.

The V call is TRBV6-4, the J call TRBJ1-2; perhaps TRBD1 as D (5 bases). The germline V gene encodes CDR1 MRHNA and CDR2 SNTAGT. The CDR3 spans 12 residues. V was cut by 0 bases and J by 13 bases, with 12 bases left in between. This CDR3 is CASSDSLRQFTF. The CDR3 DNA reads TGTGCCAGCAGTGACTCTCTCAGACAGTTCACCTTC.

J is TRBJ2-3 and V is TRBV20-1; 8 bases fit TRBD1. The V gene's germline CDR1 is DFQATT and CDR2 SNEGSKA (reference sequence). Unmatched junction bases numbered 2, after V lost 3 bases and J lost 0 bases. This CDR3 is 14 amino acids long. The chain's CDR3 is CSASRGQSTDTQYF. CDR3 in DNA: TGCAGTGCTAGCAGGGGGCAGAGCACAGATACGCAGTATTTT.

V and J are TRBV20-1 and TRBJ1-2; no clear D. V lost 5 bases to trimming and J lost 2 bases, with 15 bases between them. The CDR3 extends over 14 amino acids. The germline V gene encodes CDR1 DFQATT and CDR2 SNEGSKA (reference sequence). The CDR3 is CSADSGVRNYGYTF. The CDR3 coding sequence is TGCAGTGCTGACTCTGGGGTGAGGAACTATGGCTACACCTTC.

This chain joins TRBV27 and TRBJ1-6, with D perhaps TRBD1 (6 bases). The CDR3 is 14 amino acids. Germline CDR1 reads MNHEY; CDR2 reads SMNVEV (reference sequence). V dropped 4 bases and J dropped 4 bases, with 8 bases sitting between them. As DNA, the CDR3 is TGTGCCAGCAGTTCGGGGGCGTATAATTCACCCCTCCACTTT. Translating it yields CASSSGAYNSPLHF.

This clonotype showed up many times. The J gene is TRBJ2-7, the V gene TRBV3-1; D gene unclear. Germline V gives CDR1 LGHDT, CDR2 YNNKEL (reference sequence). The CDR3 totals 12 residues. Trimming stripped 6 bases from V and 6 bases from J, with 12 bases between. In DNA, the CDR3 is TGTGCCAGCAGTCCCACTATGCGCGAGCAGTACTTC. Protein: CASSPTMREQYF.

The J gene is TRBJ2-5, the V gene TRBV11-3, with D unresolved. This CDR3 has 14 residues. Trimming took off 1 base at V and 5 bases at J, with 11 bases between the two ends. CDR1 and CDR2 from the germline V gene are SGHNT and YENEEA. The DNA for the CDR3 is TGTGCCAGCAGCTTAGCGGAAAGACGGGAGACCCAGTACTTC. Translation gives CASSLAERRETQYF. Combining the CDR3 with reference TRBV11-3 and TRBJ2-5 gives the whole variable domain EAGVVQSPRYKIIEKKQPVAFWCNPISGHNTLYWYLQNLGQGPELLIRYENEEAVDDSQLPKDRFSAERLKGVDSTLKIQPAELGDSAVYLCASSLAERRETQYFGPGTRLLVL.

This clonotype turned up a few times. This chain joins TRBV6-2 or TRBV6-3 and TRBJ1-1, with D unresolved. Looked up from germline, CDR1 is MNHEY and CDR2 is SVGEGT. V was cut by 3 bases and J by 7 bases, with 12 bases left in between. There are 13 residues in the CDR3. The CDR3 DNA sequence: TGTGCCAGCAGTTATGAGGGATCTGGTGAAGCTTTCTTT. Protein sequence: CASSYEGSGEAFF.

The chain links TRBV20-1 to TRBJ2-7, with D maybe TRBD2 (6 bases). The germline V and J ends were trimmed by 3 bases and 8 bases, with 11 bases remaining between them. Germline loops: CDR1 DFQATT, CDR2 SNEGSKA (reference sequence). This CDR3 has 11 residues. The CDR3 DNA sequence: TGCAGTGCTAGCGGGGAGGCGAAGCAGTACTTC. Translation: CSASGEAKQYF.